The next 19 T cell receptor beta chains were all read from a single sample in a study of T-cell reconstitution after alpha-beta-depleted transplantation in children. Unique molecular identifiers were incorporated into the prepared TCRbeta library. Using its own MiXCR run on the PCR reads, TCRdb lists one record per CDR3 protein. The table includes just over 950,000 distinct CDR3 sequences, roughly 31% detected once. The sample consisted of PBMCs, mostly from graft donor cells, taken 360 days after TCRalphabeta/CD19-depleted stem cell transplant. The receptors here all came from a boy under two years old who had a stem cell transplant for SCID, so the T cells may come from the graft donor.

The J gene is TRBJ2-1, the V gene TRBV7-6; TRBD1 agrees at 8 bases. V lost 2 bases to trimming and J lost 5 bases; unmatched junction nucleotides: 8. The length of the CDR3 is 16 residues. CDR1 SGHVS and CDR2 FNYEAQ come from the germline V gene. The CDR3 is CASSLTIGTGDNEQFF. CDR3 DNA: TGTGCCAGCAGCTTAACAATCGGGACAGGAGACAATGAGCAGTTCTTC.

This sequence joins TRBV19 and TRBJ2-6; maybe TRBD2 (6 bases). This CDR3 has 15 amino acids. Trimming took 1 base from V and 4 from J, leaving 8 bases between them. Germline V CDR1 and CDR2: LNHDA, SQIVND (reference sequence). This CDR3 is CASSIAGGGANVLTF. As DNA, the CDR3 is TGTGCCAGTAGTATAGCAGGAGGGGGGGCCAACGTCCTGACTTTC.

The V gene is TRBV3-1, the J gene TRBJ1-6; 9 nucleotides align to TRBD1. Germline assignment: CDR1 LGHDT and CDR2 YNNKEL (reference sequence). Losses at the gene ends were 1 base for V and 10 bases for J; bases not matched to a gene: 8. The CDR3 length is 16 residues. The CDR3, as DNA: TGTGCCAGCAGCCAAGCCCCGGGACAGGGAAGATCACCCCTCCACTTT. Protein sequence: CASSQAPGQGRSPLHF.

The chain employs TRBV6-5 and TRBJ2-1, with 7 bases aligning to TRBD2. V shed 4 bases and J 2 bases; nucleotides not matched to a gene: 5. The CDR3 has 15 residues. Looked up from germline, CDR1 is MNHEY and CDR2 is SVGAGI. CDR3 protein: CASSSAGDPYNEQFF. The CDR3 DNA follows: TGTGCCAGCAGTTCCGCGGGGGACCCCTACAATGAGCAGTTCTTC.

The CDR3 loop is CASKGGGLDNEQFF. The CDR3 DNA is TGTGCCAGTAAAGGGGGGGGCTTGGACAATGAGCAGTTCTTC. The V gene is TRBV19, the J gene TRBJ2-1, with D perhaps matching TRBD2 (7 bases). Trimming removed 7 bases from V and 5 bases from J, with 15 bases in between. CDR1 LNHDA and CDR2 SQIVND come from the germline V gene (reference sequence). The CDR3 has 14 residues.

This clonotype has a handful of counts. The chain links TRBV5-5 to TRBJ1-1; 7 nucleotides agree with TRBD1. With V trimmed by 3 bases and J by 2 bases, 7 bases remained unmatched. Per the germline V gene, CDR1 is SGHKS and CDR2 is YYEKEE (reference sequence). The CDR3 has 15 residues. The CDR3, as DNA: TGTGCCAGCAGCTCCCAGGGAGGGGGCAACACTGAAGCTTTCTTT. Residues: CASSSQGGGNTEAFF.

This clonotype has only a few counts. The chain joins TRBV7-8 to TRBJ2-5; possibly TRBD2 for D (5 bases). V was pared by 5 bases and J by 2 bases, with 24 bases between. The V gene's germline CDR1 is SGHVS and CDR2 FQNEAQ. This CDR3 spans 18 amino acids. Written as DNA, the CDR3 is TGTGCCAGCAGCCTAGGGAGCAGGCCGCTGCTATCTCAAGAGACCCAGTACTTC. This gives the protein CASSLGSRPLLSQETQYF.

The rearrangement links TRBV19 to TRBJ2-2; tentative D call: TRBD1 (6 bases). The CDR3 sequence is 17 residues long. Germline lookup yields CDR1 LNHDA and CDR2 SQIVND (reference sequence). V gave up 4 bases and J gave up 1 base, with 16 bases separating them. The CDR3 is CASSRSRTAENTGELFF. The CDR3 coding sequence is TGTGCCAGTAGTAGATCCAGGACAGCGGAGAACACCGGGGAGCTGTTTTTT.

This clonotype was detected a few times. The chain couples TRBV2 to TRBJ2-3; D unresolved. CDR3 length equals 14 residues. The V and J ends lost 2 bases and 4 bases respectively, with 10 bases between them. Germline loops: CDR1 SNHLY, CDR2 FYNNEI. In DNA form, the CDR3 reads TGTGCCAGCAGTGAAAGTCGTTTGGCAGATACGCAGTATTTT. This translates into CASSESRLADTQYF.

This clonotype was seen a handful of times. The V and J genes are TRBV24-1 and TRBJ2-7; unclear D gene. Per the germline V gene, CDR1 is KGHDR and CDR2 is SFDVKD. This CDR3 comprises 9 residues. Trimming left V 10 bases short and J 2 bases short, with 2 bases between. The DNA for the CDR3 is TGTGCCACAACCTACGAGCAGTACTTC. The encoded protein is CATTYEQYF.

This clonotype was observed a handful of times. The V and J genes are TRBV6-2 or TRBV6-3 and TRBJ2-7; the match to TRBD1 covers 8 bases. The CDR3 has 11 residues. The junction had 0 bases not matched to a gene; V was cut back by 5 bases and J by 6 bases. Per germline, CDR1 MNHEY and CDR2 SVGEGT. The DNA for the CDR3 is TGTGCCAGCAGTACAGGGGGCGAGCAGTACTTC. Its protein product is CASSTGGEQYF.

This clonotype was counted a few times. The chain recombines TRBV20-1 with TRBJ2-5; no clear D. CDR3 length: 11 residues. Germline-derived CDR1 and CDR2 are DFQATT and SNEGSKA (reference sequence). V was pared by 7 bases and J by 3 bases, with 9 bases between. The CDR3 DNA reads TGCAGTGTGCGTCGGGAAGAGACCCAGTACTTC. Translated: CSVRREETQYF.

CDR3 protein: CASSNNRWYGYTF. In DNA form, the CDR3 reads TGTGCCAGCAGTAATAACAGGTGGTATGGCTACACCTTC. V usage is TRBV7-2 and J usage is TRBJ1-2; weak D call: TRBD1 (5 bases). V lost 6 bases and J lost 5, with 13 bases in between. The germline CDR1 and CDR2 sequences are SGHTA and FQGNSA. There are 13 residues in the CDR3. The full variable domain, its missing parts supplied by reference TRBV7-2 and TRBJ1-2, is GAGVSQSPSNKVTEKGKDVELRCDPISGHTALYWYRQSLGQGLEFLIYFQGNSAPDKSGLPSDRFSAERTGGSVSTLTIQRTQQEDSAVYLCASSNNRWYGYTFGSGTRLTVV.

This clonotype was counted a few times. The chain has TRBV20-1 and TRBJ2-1; D is perhaps TRBD2 (6 bases). V lost 6 bases, J lost 6 bases, and 15 bases lay in between. Looked up from germline, CDR1 is DFQATT and CDR2 is SNEGSKA (reference sequence). CDR3 length: 13 amino acids. Written as DNA, the CDR3 is TGCAGTGCCGGGACTCATACCCCCAATGAGCAGTTCTTC. Residues: CSAGTHTPNEQFF.

This clonotype was seen a handful of times. The V and J genes are TRBV5-1 and TRBJ2-2, with 8 nucleotides matching TRBD1. The V segment lost 4 bases and the J segment 6 bases; nucleotides outside the gene matches: 8. Germline CDR1 and CDR2: SGHRS and YFSETQ. CDR3 length: 15 residues. For the CDR3, the DNA is TGCGCCAGCAGCCCGTCCCAGGGGGCGGCCGGGGAGCTGTTTTTT. It translates to CASSPSQGAAGELFF. The variable domain in full, completed from reference TRBV5-1 and TRBJ2-2, reads KAGVTQTPRYLIKTRGQQVTLSCSPISGHRSVSWYQQTPGQGLQFLFEYFSETQRNKGNFPGRFSGRQFSNSRSEMNVSTLELGDSALYLCASSPSQGAAGELFFGEGSRLTVL.

The gene calls are TRBV12-3 or TRBV12-4 and TRBJ2-1; maybe TRBD2 (5 bases). Trimming removed 8 bases at V and 7 bases at J, with 24 bases between. The CDR3 totals 16 residues. CDR3 amino acids: CASRKRGPVGRNEQFF. The CDR3 nucleotides read TGTGCCAGCCGGAAACGGGGTCCTGTCGGTCGGAATGAGCAGTTCTTC.

This clonotype appeared a few times. The chain recombines TRBV28 with TRBJ2-1; D gene ambiguous. The CDR3 extends over 15 amino acids. V was cut by 8 bases and J by 3 bases, with 17 bases left in between. CDR1 MDHEN and CDR2 SYDVKM come from the germline V gene. CDR3 amino acids: CASSRPSVGYNEQFF. The DNA for the CDR3 is TGTGCCAGCTCTCGGCCGTCAGTAGGCTACAATGAGCAGTTCTTC.

The table lists this clonotype with many counts. V gene TRBV20-1 combines with J gene TRBJ1-1; maybe TRBD1 (6 bases). Per the germline V gene, CDR1 is DFQATT and CDR2 is SNEGSKA (reference sequence). CDR3 length equals 13 residues. Trimming shortened V by 3 bases and J by 5 bases, and 13 bases separated the two germline ends. The CDR3 DNA reads TGCAGTGCTAGGGGGGCAGGAGAAACTGAAGCTTTCTTT. Amino acids: CSARGAGETEAFF.

The V call is TRBV20-1, the J call TRBJ2-5; 8 bases align to TRBD1. This CDR3 comprises 12 residues. Germline V gene sequence: CDR1 DFQATT, CDR2 SNEGSKA (reference sequence). Trimming took 8 bases from V and 1 from J; bases not matched to a gene: 3. CDR3 sequence (DNA): TGCAGTACAGACAGGGGCCAAGAGACCCAGTACTTC. Amino acid sequence: CSTDRGQETQYF.